This T cell receptor beta chain was retrieved from a study of blood T cell repertoires in COVID-19 (dated by TCRdb to 2020 to 2022). Regarding the research as a whole: Collaborator samples came from the United States, Italy and Spain and covered acute and convalescent phases of COVID-19. The material from the prospective study consisted of cDNA or gDNA derived from T cells, B-cell-depleted T cells, or PBMCs. The dataset comprised deeply sampled blood TCRbeta repertoires from subjects exposed to, actively infected with, or recovered from COVID-19. The repertoires were released in a freely available public database meant as a resource for research on the immune response to SARS-CoV-2. The samples were drawn from two sources: the first 160 participants of the ongoing ImmuneRACE study, and 1,000 to 1,500 subjects contributed by 6 global collaborators. The sample metadata nearly always contained a de-identified subject ID, COVID-19 status, age in years and sex. Where HLA class I and class II types were available, the types were taken from metadata supplied by the sample provider, not from assay-based typing.

This clone was recorded once. What this receptor recognizes is not known. The record has no base qualities; no much larger clone is one base away. Whole blood was collected in K2EDTA tubes by collaborating institutions according to the institutions' own protocols. For TCRbeta analysis, collaborator samples were shipped as frozen whole blood, as isolated PBMCs, or as DNA extracted from either sample type. TCRbeta CDR3 regions were amplified from genomic DNA using the immunoSEQ Assay, a bias-controlled multiplex PCR. Turning to the authors' computational methods: The number of nucleated cells in each sample was estimated by amplification of reference gene primers within the assay. Sequence reads were collapsed and filtered to measure the absolute abundance of every unique TCRbeta CDR3 rearrangement. For each sample, productive Simpson clonality was calculated as the square root of Simpson's diversity index over productive rearrangements. TCRdb obtained this table from immuneACCESS and retained in-frame rearrangements with V and J assigned. These tables miss some clones; where compared with another copy, unresolved V genes account for less than half of the shortfall, and the remainder is unexplained. Clonal size and the V and J genes are those of that table, whereas D and trimming came from the DNA. In all, the sample holds over 150,000 clones, and 84% of those were seen once. The top ten constitute roughly an eighth of the sample.

V is cut back by 1 base and J by 11 bases, with 9 bases in the junction unmatched. Based on the germline V gene, the CDR1 and CDR2 sequences are SGHAT and FQNNGV. Inclusive of the bounding cysteine and phenylalanine, the CDR3 is 14 residues long. Here the CDR3 DNA is all that survives: 42 bases in frame from base 1. The paper as a whole reports these results and caveats: The quantity of clinical and demographic metadata differed by source and by participant and was supplied without curation.

This clonotype was obtained from a man younger than 35 with active or convalescent COVID-19. The chain is made from TRBV11-2 and TRBJ2-3; the junction holds 7 bases that match TRBD2. The specimen was peripheral blood. The sequenced DNA is TGTGCCAGCAGCTTAGCCCTCTCGGGGGAGGGGCAGTATTTT. It encodes CASSLALSGEGQYF.